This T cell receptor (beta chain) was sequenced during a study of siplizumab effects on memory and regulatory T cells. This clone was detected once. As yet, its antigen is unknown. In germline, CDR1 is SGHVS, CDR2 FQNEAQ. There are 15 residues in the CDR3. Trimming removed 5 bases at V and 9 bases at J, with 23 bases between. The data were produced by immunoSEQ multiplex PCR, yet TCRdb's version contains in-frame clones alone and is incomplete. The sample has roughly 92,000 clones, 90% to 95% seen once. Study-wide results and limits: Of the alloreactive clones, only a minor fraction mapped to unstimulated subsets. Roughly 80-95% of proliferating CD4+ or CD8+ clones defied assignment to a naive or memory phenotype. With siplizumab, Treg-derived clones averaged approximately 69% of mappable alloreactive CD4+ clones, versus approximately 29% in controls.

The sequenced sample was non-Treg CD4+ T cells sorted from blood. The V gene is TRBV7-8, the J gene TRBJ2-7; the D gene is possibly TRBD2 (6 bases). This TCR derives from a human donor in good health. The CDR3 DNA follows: TGTGCCAGCAGCCCAGCGGGCAGGGTTCGGCGTGGGCAGTACTTC. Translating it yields CASSPAGRVRRGQYF. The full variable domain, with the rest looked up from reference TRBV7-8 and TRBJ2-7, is GAGVSQSPRYKVAKRGQDVALRCDPISGHVSLFWYQQALGQGPEFLTYFQNEAQLDKSGLPSDRFFAERPEGSVSTLKIQRTQQEDSAVYLCASSPAGRVRRGQYFGPGTRLTVT.